This is a list of T cell receptor beta chains from one sample in a study. Only in-frame clones appear in the TCRdb table, and some are missing; sequencing was by immunoSEQ multiplex PCR. Found here are about 68,000 clones, around 95% of them singletons; the top ten hold roughly 4%. The sample taken for sequencing was PBMCs. These receptors were collected from a man aged 40-50 years with rheumatoid arthritis. Each CDR3 is given with its conserved first and last residue. The order of the fields is CDR3 DNA, CDR3 protein, clone size, D gene, V gene, J gene. The D gene is left open where the match is weak. The size entry is marked missing in some rows and otherwise reads once, few, many or a size class.

CDR3 DNA: TGTGCCAGCAGTTTATTAGGGACTAGCGGGAGGACCACAGATACGCAGTATTTT; CDR3 protein: CASSLLGTSGRTTDTQYF; clone size: .; D gene: TRBD2; V gene: TRBV28; J gene: TRBJ2-3
CDR3 DNA: TGCAGTGCTAGAGACTGGGAAAAACTGTTTTTT; CDR3 protein: CSARDWEKLFF; clone size: .; D gene: .; V gene: TRBV20-1; J gene: TRBJ1-4
CDR3 DNA: TGTGCCAGCTCACTTTCGGGGGATAGCTATGGCTACACCTTC; CDR3 protein: CASSLSGDSYGYTF; clone size: .; D gene: .; V gene: TRBV18; J gene: TRBJ1-2
CDR3 DNA: TGTGCCAGCAGCGCTGCCCCAAGAGGGCGGATGAACACCGGGGAGCTGTTTTTT; CDR3 protein: CASSAAPRGRMNTGELFF; clone size: .; D gene: .; V gene: TRBV21-1; J gene: TRBJ2-2
CDR3 DNA: TGTGCCAGAAGCTTGGCCTGGGGGTGCGATACGCAGTATTTT; CDR3 protein: CARSLAWGCDTQYF; clone size: .; D gene: .; V gene: TRBV5-3; J gene: TRBJ2-3
CDR3 DNA: TGCAGCGTCCGAGCGGCCCCGAACTCCGGGGAGCTGTTTTTT; CDR3 protein: CSVRAAPNSGELFF; clone size: once; D gene: .; V gene: TRBV29-1; J gene: TRBJ2-2
CDR3 DNA: TGCGCCAGCAGCCAACCCCAGGGCTATGGCTACACCTTC; CDR3 protein: CASSQPQGYGYTF; clone size: .; D gene: .; V gene: TRBV4-1; J gene: TRBJ1-2
CDR3 DNA: TGTGCCAGCAGTTTATCTCTAGCGGGGGGTTTGGATACGCAGTATTTT; CDR3 protein: CASSLSLAGGLDTQYF; clone size: .; D gene: TRBD2; V gene: TRBV27; J gene: TRBJ2-3
CDR3 DNA: TGCAGCGTTCCCGGTTCTGGCAATGGCTACACCTTC; CDR3 protein: CSVPGSGNGYTF; clone size: .; D gene: .; V gene: TRBV29-1; J gene: TRBJ1-2
CDR3 DNA: TGTGCCAGCAGCCCGACTAGCGGGGTGTACAATGAGCAGTTCTTC; CDR3 protein: CASSPTSGVYNEQFF; clone size: .; D gene: TRBD2; V gene: TRBV11-1; J gene: TRBJ2-1
CDR3 DNA: TGTGCCAGCAGTTACTCAACAGGGAGTCAGCCCCAGCATTTT; CDR3 protein: CASSYSTGSQPQHF; clone size: .; D gene: .; V gene: TRBV6-5; J gene: TRBJ1-5
CDR3 DNA: TGCGCCAGCAGCCGGACCGGGACAGATAGGGGGCATAACTATGGCTACACCTTC; CDR3 protein: CASSRTGTDRGHNYGYTF; clone size: once; D gene: TRBD1; V gene: TRBV5-1; J gene: TRBJ1-2
CDR3 DNA: TGTGCCAGCAGCCGCGGGACGGGGGGGAGCAATGGCTACACCTTC; CDR3 protein: CASSRGTGGSNGYTF; clone size: .; D gene: .; V gene: TRBV3-1/TRBV3-2; J gene: TRBJ1-2
CDR3 DNA: TGTGCCAGCAGCAAGCGACTAGCGCTCCAAGAGACCCAGTACTTC; CDR3 protein: CASSKRLALQETQYF; clone size: .; D gene: TRBD2; V gene: TRBV7-2; J gene: TRBJ2-5